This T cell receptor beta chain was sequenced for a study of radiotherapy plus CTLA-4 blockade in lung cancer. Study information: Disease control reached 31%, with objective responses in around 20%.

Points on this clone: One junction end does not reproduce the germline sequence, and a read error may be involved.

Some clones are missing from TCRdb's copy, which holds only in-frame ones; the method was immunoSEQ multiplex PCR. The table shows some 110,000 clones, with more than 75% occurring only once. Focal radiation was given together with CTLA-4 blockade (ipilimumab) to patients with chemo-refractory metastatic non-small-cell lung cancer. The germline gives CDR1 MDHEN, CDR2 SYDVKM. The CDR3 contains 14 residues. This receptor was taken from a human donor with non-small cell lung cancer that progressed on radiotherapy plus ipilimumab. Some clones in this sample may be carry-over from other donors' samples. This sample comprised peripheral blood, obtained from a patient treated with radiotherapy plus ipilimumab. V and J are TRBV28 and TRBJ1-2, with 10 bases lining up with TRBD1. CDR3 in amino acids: CASSLGQGRNGYIF. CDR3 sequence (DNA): TGTGCCAGCAGTTTGGGACAGGGGAGGAATGGCTACATCTTC.